The 11 T cell receptor beta chains below were found in one sample sequenced in a study of PD-1 blockade in classical Hodgkin lymphoma. With no exception, relapse followed autologous stem cell transplantation in all patients, and brentuximab vedotin exposure varied. Measured with immunoSEQ multiplex PCR; TCRdb has only the in-frame clones, and not every one. This table holds roughly 40,000 clones, 60% to 85% found once. The source material was peripheral blood mononuclear cells (PBMCs), sampled at baseline. These receptors originate from a human donor with classical Hodgkin lymphoma.

The chain carries TRBV27 and TRBJ2-3, with a possible D match to TRBD2 (5 bases). This CDR3 region has 13 residues. V lost 4 bases and J 3 bases, leaving 8 bases between the germline ends. CDR1 MNHEY and CDR2 SMNVEV come from the germline V gene (reference sequence). The DNA of the CDR3 is TGTGCCAGCAGTTCCCGAGGGACAGATACGCAGTATTTT. Translated, it gives CASSSRGTDTQYF.

This sequence joins TRBV7-9 and TRBJ2-1, with 8 bases matching TRBD1. CDR1 is SEHNR, CDR2 FQNEAQ, per germline (reference sequence). This CDR3 has 13 amino acids. V was pared by 9 bases and J by 6 bases, with 7 bases of the junction left unmatched. The DNA of the CDR3 is TGTGCCAGTTCGGACAGGGTAGGCAATGAGCAGTTCTTC. Residues: CASSDRVGNEQFF.

The chain combines TRBV7-9 with TRBJ2-1; D is possibly TRBD1 (6 bases). Trimming left V 4 bases short and J 5 bases short, with 15 bases between. The CDR3 loop spans 15 amino acids. Per the germline V gene, CDR1 is SEHNR and CDR2 is FQNEAQ (reference sequence). The DNA for the CDR3 is TGTGCCAGCAGCTCACAGGGTTCACCCAACAATGAGCAGTTCTTC. Residues: CASSSQGSPNNEQFF.

This rearrangement joins TRBV15 to TRBJ1-1; D remains ambiguous. The CDR3 runs to 13 residues. V dropped 0 bases and J dropped 5 bases, with 7 bases sitting between them. Germline V gene lookup returns CDR1 LNHNV and CDR2 YYDKDF (reference sequence). The CDR3: CATSRDGWTEAFF. The CDR3 DNA reads as TGTGCCACCAGCAGAGATGGGTGGACTGAAGCTTTCTTT.

This clone showed up just a few times. The genes are TRBV10-3 and TRBJ2-2, with 7 positions matching TRBD2. Germline lookup yields CDR1 ENHRY and CDR2 SYGVKD. The CDR3 runs 15 residues. Trimming removed 3 bases from V and 4 bases from J; junction bases left unmatched: 5. This CDR3 reads CAISDSGGTTGELFF. The CDR3 DNA reads TGTGCCATCAGTGATTCGGGGGGTACCACCGGGGAGCTGTTTTTT.

This chain connects TRBV28 to TRBJ1-1; 9 nucleotides line up with TRBD1. The ends lost 3 bases at V and 7 bases at J; junction bases unmatched: 0. Per germline, CDR1 MDHEN and CDR2 SYDVKM. The CDR3 contains 12 residues. The CDR3 loop is CASSLGQGEAFF. The CDR3 DNA sequence: TGTGCCAGCAGTTTGGGACAGGGTGAAGCTTTCTTT.

As to this clone: The same CDR3 is also encoded by other DNA sequences in this sample. The rearrangement joins TRBV20-1 to TRBJ2-5; D is unclear. This CDR3 spans 11 amino acids. V lost 6 bases and J 5 bases, leaving 10 bases between the germline ends. CDR1 and CDR2 (germline): DFQATT, SNEGSKA (reference sequence). For the CDR3, the DNA is TGCAGTGCCTATCCCCAGGAGACCCAGTACTTC. Translation: CSAYPQETQYF.

This clone occurred once. This sequence joins TRBV6-6 and TRBJ2-7; D gene unclear. V gave up 2 bases and J gave up 3 bases, with 5 bases separating them. The CDR3 is 12 amino acids. Germline values: CDR1 MNHNY, CDR2 SVGAGI (reference sequence). The CDR3 DNA sequence: TGTGCCAGCAGTTACGGGAACTACGAGCAGTACTTC. Its protein product is CASSYGNYEQYF.

V gene TRBV30 combines with J gene TRBJ2-1; 9 bases are a match to TRBD2. The CDR3 has 15 residues. Per the germline V gene, CDR1 is GTSNPN and CDR2 is SVGIG (reference sequence). CDR3 in amino acids: CALGFSGGSYNEQFF. For the CDR3, the DNA is TGTGCGCTGGGATTTAGCGGGGGCTCCTACAATGAGCAGTTCTTC.

The chain has TRBV11-2 and TRBJ2-7; TRBD2 aligns across 10 bases. CDR1 is SGHAT and CDR2 is FQNNGV in the germline V gene. The CDR3 has 15 amino acids. With V trimmed by 5 bases and J by 3 bases, 7 bases remained unmatched. For the CDR3, the DNA is TGTGCCAGCAGCCGCGGGACTAGCGAGTACTACGAGCAGTACTTC. Its protein product is CASSRGTSEYYEQYF.

The V gene is TRBV14, the J gene TRBJ2-2; D unresolved. The V gene's germline CDR1 is SGHDN and CDR2 FVKESK. Between the trimmed V and J ends, which lost 1 base and 2 bases, there was a span of 11 bases. The CDR3 contains 16 residues. Here the CDR3 DNA reads TGTGCCAGCAGCCAAGTTCGCGGAATTAACACCGGGGAGCTGTTTTTT. Translation gives CASSQVRGINTGELFF.